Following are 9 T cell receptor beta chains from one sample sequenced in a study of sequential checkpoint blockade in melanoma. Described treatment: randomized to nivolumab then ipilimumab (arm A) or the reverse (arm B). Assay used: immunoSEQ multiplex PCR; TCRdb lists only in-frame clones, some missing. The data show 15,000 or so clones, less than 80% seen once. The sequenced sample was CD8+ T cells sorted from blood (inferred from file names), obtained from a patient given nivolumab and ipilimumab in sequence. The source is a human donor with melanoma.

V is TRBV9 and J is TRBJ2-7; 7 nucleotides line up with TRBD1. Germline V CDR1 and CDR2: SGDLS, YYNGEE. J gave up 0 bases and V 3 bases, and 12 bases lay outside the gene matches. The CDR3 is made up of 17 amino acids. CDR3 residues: CASSEGDRVTFSYEQYF. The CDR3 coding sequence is TGTGCCAGCAGCGAGGGAGACAGGGTCACTTTCTCCTACGAGCAGTACTTC. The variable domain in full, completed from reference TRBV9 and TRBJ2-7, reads DSGVTQTPKHLITATGQRVTLRCSPRSGDLSVYWYQQSLDQGLQFLIQYYNGEERAKGNILERFSAQQFPDLHSELNLSSLELGDSALYFCASSEGDRVTFSYEQYFGPGTRLTVT.

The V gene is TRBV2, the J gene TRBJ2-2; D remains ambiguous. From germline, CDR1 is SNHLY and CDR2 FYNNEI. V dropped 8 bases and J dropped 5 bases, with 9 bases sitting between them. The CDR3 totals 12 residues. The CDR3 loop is CASFEYTGELFF. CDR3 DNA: TGTGCCAGCTTTGAGTATACCGGGGAGCTGTTTTTT.

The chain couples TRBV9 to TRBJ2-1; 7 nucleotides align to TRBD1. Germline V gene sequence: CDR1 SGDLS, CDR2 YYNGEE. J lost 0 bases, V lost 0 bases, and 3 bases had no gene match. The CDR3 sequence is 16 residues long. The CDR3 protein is CASSVEGQSSYNEQFF. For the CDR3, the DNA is TGTGCCAGCAGCGTAGAGGGACAGAGCTCCTACAATGAGCAGTTCTTC.

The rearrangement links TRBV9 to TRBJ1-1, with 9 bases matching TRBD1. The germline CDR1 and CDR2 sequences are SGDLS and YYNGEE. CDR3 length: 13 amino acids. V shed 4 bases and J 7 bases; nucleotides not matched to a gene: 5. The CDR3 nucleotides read TGTGCCAGCAGCCTTCAGGACAGGGGTGAAGCTTTCTTT. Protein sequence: CASSLQDRGEAFF. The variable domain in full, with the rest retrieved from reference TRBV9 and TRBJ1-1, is DSGVTQTPKHLITATGQRVTLRCSPRSGDLSVYWYQQSLDQGLQFLIQYYNGEERAKGNILERFSAQQFPDLHSELNLSSLELGDSALYFCASSLQDRGEAFFGQGTRLTVV.

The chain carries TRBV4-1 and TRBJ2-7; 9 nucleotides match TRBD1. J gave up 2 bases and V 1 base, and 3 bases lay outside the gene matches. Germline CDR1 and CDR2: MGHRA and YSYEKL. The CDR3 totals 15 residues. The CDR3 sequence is CASSQVQGAPYEQYF. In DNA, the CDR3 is TGCGCCAGCAGCCAAGTACAGGGGGCGCCCTACGAGCAGTACTTC.

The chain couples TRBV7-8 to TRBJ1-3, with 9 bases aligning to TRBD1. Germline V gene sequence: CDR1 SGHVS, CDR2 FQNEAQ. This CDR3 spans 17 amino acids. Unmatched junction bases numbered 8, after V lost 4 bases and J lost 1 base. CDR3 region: CASSSRQGVSSGNTIYF. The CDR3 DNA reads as TGTGCCAGCAGCTCCCGACAGGGGGTTTCTTCTGGAAACACCATATATTTT.

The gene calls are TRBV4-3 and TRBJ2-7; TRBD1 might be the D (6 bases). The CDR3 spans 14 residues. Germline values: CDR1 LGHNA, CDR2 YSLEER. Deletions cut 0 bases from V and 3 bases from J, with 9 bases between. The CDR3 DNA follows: TGCGCCAGCAGCCAAGATACAGGGTACTACGAGCAGTACTTC. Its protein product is CASSQDTGYYEQYF.

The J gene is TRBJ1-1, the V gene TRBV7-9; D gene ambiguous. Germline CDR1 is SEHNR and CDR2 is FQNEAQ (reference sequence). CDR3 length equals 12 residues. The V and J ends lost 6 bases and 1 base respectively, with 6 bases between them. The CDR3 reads CASRTPNTEAFF. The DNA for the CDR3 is TGTGCCAGCAGAACACCGAACACTGAAGCTTTCTTT.

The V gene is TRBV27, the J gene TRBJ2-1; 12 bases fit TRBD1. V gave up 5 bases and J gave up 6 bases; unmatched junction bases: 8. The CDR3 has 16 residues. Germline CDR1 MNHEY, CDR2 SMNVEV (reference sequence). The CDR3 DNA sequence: TGTGCCAGCAGTCCACCGGGACAGGGGGCTTCCAATGAGCAGTTCTTC. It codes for CASSPPGQGASNEQFF.